This T cell receptor beta chain was found in a study of T-cell memory formation after mild COVID-19. About the research overall: Clusters of TCRs were largely donor specific.

TCRdb reprocessed the 5' RACE reads via MiXCR and lists one record per CDR3 protein. The repertoire holds about 430,000 distinct CDR3 sequences, with around 24% as singletons. Findings and caveats of the study: Among clones contracting day 15 to 85, CD4/CD8 was balanced, whereas later expanders leaned CD4+. CD4+ clones that contracted lay mainly in CM and EM; CD8+ ones lay in EMRA.

Concerning this clonotype itself: Its antigen is not known.

Specimen: PBMCs or a T cell subset sorted from them (not recorded which). The clonotype was recovered from an adult woman who had mild COVID-19 (a few samples of this study predate the infection). Cell type and time point are not known.

The CDR3 DNA reads as TGCAGTGCTAGAGAAGCCCCGGCGTCCGAGTGGGGGGTCAATGAGCAGTTCTTC. This encodes CSAREAPASEWGVNEQFF. The chain employs TRBV20-1 and TRBJ2-1, with a possible D match to TRBD2 (6 bases). V was shortened by 0 bases and J by 6 bases, with 24 bases between the two germline ends. CDR3 length: 18 amino acids. Germline V gives CDR1 DFQATT, CDR2 SNEGSKA (reference sequence).